The following is a T cell receptor (beta chain) sequence with its context. The record originates from a study of blood T cells in healthy people across ages. Germline CDR1 reads MNHEY; CDR2 reads SVGAGI. The CDR3 has 12 amino acids. V was clipped by 4 bases and J by 11 bases; unmatched bases: 6. Through a sample-barcoded 5' primer and a J-beta primer mix, a second PCR was run for roughly 6 to 12 cycles. Each sample provided no less than 3 million CDR3-containing paired-end reads. TCRdb analysed the 5' RACE reads with MiXCR anew, one entry per CDR3 protein. Of about 800,000 distinct CDR3 sequences listed, roughly 64% are singletons.

The chain carries TRBV6-5 and TRBJ2-5, with 8 bases identical to TRBD1. The sequence was obtained from a man aged 30 to 39 in good health. What was sequenced was blood. This chain's CDR3 is CASSWTGNEQYF. The CDR3 DNA reads as TGTGCCAGCAGTTGGACAGGGAATGAGCAGTACTTC.